The clone carrying this TCR beta chain has at least ten counts. Its antigen is not identified. The data belong to a study of T cells after yellow fever vaccination. Looking at the study overall: SMART-Seq v4 Ultra Low Input prepared libraries from low-cell fractions. The study, taken as a whole, reports: Reappearance after the booster was seen for most primary-vaccination clones, at 95% to 96% CD4 and around 90% CD8. Although most clonotypes did not, a small share appeared in both CD4 and CD8 compartments.

Generation of TCR cDNA used 5'RACE template switching (which added a universal primer site and UMIs). TCRdb re-called the 5' RACE reads through MiXCR, storing one row per CDR3 protein. The data show roughly 160,000 distinct CDR3 sequences, 6% to 7.5% seen once. V dropped 0 bases and J dropped 10 bases, with 20 bases sitting between them. This CDR3 has 16 amino acids. From germline, CDR1 is MGHRA and CDR2 YSYEKL. The source is a man younger than 35 who received the YFV17D yellow fever vaccine. V and J are TRBV4-1 and TRBJ2-3; D is undetermined. The specimen was CD4+ T cells sorted from PBMCs, collected 5 days after the first yellow fever vaccination. CDR3 bases: TGCGCCAGCAGCCAAGATCCCCCCCGGACGGGTGCAGCGCAGTATTTT. It codes for CASSQDPPRTGAAQYF.